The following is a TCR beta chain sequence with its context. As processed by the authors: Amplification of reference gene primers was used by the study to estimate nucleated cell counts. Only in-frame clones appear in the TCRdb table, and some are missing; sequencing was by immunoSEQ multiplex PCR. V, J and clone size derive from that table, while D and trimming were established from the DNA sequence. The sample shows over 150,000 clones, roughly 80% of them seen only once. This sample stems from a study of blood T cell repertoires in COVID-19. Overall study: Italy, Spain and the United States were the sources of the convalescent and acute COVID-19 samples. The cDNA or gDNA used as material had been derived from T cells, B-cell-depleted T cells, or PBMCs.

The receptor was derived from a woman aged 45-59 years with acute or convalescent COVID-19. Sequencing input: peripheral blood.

The CDR3 is CASSLEGGYNEQFF. CDR3 sequence (DNA): TGTGCCAGCAGCTTGGAAGGGGGCTACAATGAGCAGTTCTTC. The chain recombines TRBV5-4 with TRBJ2-1; TRBD1 is a possible D gene (6 bases). The CDR3 loop spans 14 amino acids. V was clipped by 0 bases and J by 3 bases, with 7 bases between them. CDR1 is SGHNT, CDR2 YYREEE, per germline (reference sequence).